The entry below describes one T cell receptor (beta chain). This sample also contains other DNA sequences that code for the same CDR3. These data belong to a study of control samples from healthy donors and cancer patients. The CDR3 sequence is 14 residues long. V lost 5 bases and J lost 3; bases outside the gene matches: 1. Germline-derived CDR1 and CDR2 are MNHEY and SVGAGI. The repertoire was sequenced with immunoSEQ multiplex PCR; TCRdb's copy has only in-frame clones and lacks some. Here the sample spans around 150,000 clones, 70% to 90% being singletons. This receptor was taken from a man aged 30 to 39 in good health. The specimen sequenced was blood. The chain couples TRBV6-5 to TRBJ2-3, with 11 bases matching TRBD1. CDR3 DNA: TGTGCCAGCAGTCGGGACAGGGGGACAGATACGCAGTATTTT. As protein: CASSRDRGTDTQYF.